This paragraph covers one TCR beta chain sequence. The data derive from a study of blood T cell repertoires in COVID-19. Overall study context: Material from acute and convalescent COVID-19 was sourced from the United States, Italy and Spain.

Study processing details: Reference gene primer amplification gave estimated nucleated cell counts. Profiled with immunoSEQ multiplex PCR; TCRdb holds only in-frame clones, not every one. D and trimming come from the DNA, and the V and J calls and clone size come from that table. The sample yields about 81,000 clones, 90% to 95% seen once. Germline assignment: CDR1 MNHEY and CDR2 SMNVEV (reference sequence). Trimming took 2 bases from V and 3 from J, leaving 14 bases between them. The CDR3 runs to 16 residues. The source is a human donor with active COVID-19. The donor label of this sample is uncertain. Sequencing used peripheral blood. The chain has TRBV27 and TRBJ1-5, with D maybe TRBD1 (5 bases). The CDR3 protein is CASSLKGRGINQPQHF. The CDR3, as DNA: TGTGCCAGCAGTTTAAAGGGTAGGGGTATCAATCAGCCCCAGCATTTT.